The rows below give T cell receptor beta chains drawn from one sample of a study of blood T cell repertoires in COVID-19. Assay: immunoSEQ multiplex PCR; the TCRdb copy retains only in-frame clones and omits some. This sample yields a few hundred thousand clones, of which 85% are seen a single time; 3% to 4.5% belongs to the top ten. Sequencing input: peripheral blood. The receptors shown here come from a woman under 30 with acute or convalescent COVID-19. CDR3s include the opening cysteine and the closing phenylalanine or tryptophan. Fields, in order: J gene, V gene, CDR3 protein.

j_call: TRBJ2-2; v_call: TRBV28; cdr3_aa: CASSPLDSTGPDSGGELFF
j_call: TRBJ1-1; v_call: TRBV12-5; cdr3_aa: CASGFRGPNTEAFF
j_call: TRBJ1-5; v_call: TRBV27; cdr3_aa: CASRQGNSNQPQHF
j_call: TRBJ2-7; v_call: TRBV7-6; cdr3_aa: CASSPGGGMTYEQYF
j_call: TRBJ1-2; v_call: TRBV15; cdr3_aa: CATSRDAAGGGYGYTF
j_call: TRBJ2-3; v_call: TRBV6-2/TRBV6-3; cdr3_aa: CASSYPLVGGSYTDTQYF
j_call: TRBJ2-7; v_call: TRBV28; cdr3_aa: CASTQWGGIGEQYF
j_call: TRBJ1-4; v_call: TRBV6-1; cdr3_aa: CASSDRQGLNEKLFF
j_call: TRBJ2-7; v_call: TRBV4-1; cdr3_aa: CASSPPGFYEQYF
j_call: TRBJ2-7; v_call: TRBV5-8; cdr3_aa: CASSPITGQGSSYEQYF
j_call: TRBJ2-3; v_call: TRBV27; cdr3_aa: CASSHDSTDTQYF
j_call: TRBJ2-2; v_call: TRBV18; cdr3_aa: CASSLSPGLHTGELFF
j_call: TRBJ2-1; v_call: TRBV27; cdr3_aa: CASSGLTGVNEQFF
j_call: TRBJ1-5; v_call: TRBV19; cdr3_aa: CASSIRNRGGNQPQHF
j_call: TRBJ1-1; v_call: TRBV19; cdr3_aa: CASSTRTGNTEAFF
j_call: TRBJ1-5; v_call: TRBV24-1; cdr3_aa: CATSDYRGGEPQHF
j_call: TRBJ2-2; v_call: TRBV2; cdr3_aa: CASKRRDNTGELFF
j_call: TRBJ2-1; v_call: TRBV7-9; cdr3_aa: CASSKISGSSYNEQFF
j_call: TRBJ2-7; v_call: TRBV6-2/TRBV6-3; cdr3_aa: CASSRLGVYEQYF
j_call: TRBJ2-7; v_call: TRBV27; cdr3_aa: CASSGPSGRSSYEQYF
j_call: TRBJ2-1; v_call: TRBV27; cdr3_aa: CASSLAGVDGNEQFF
j_call: TRBJ2-7; v_call: TRBV19; cdr3_aa: CASSKRDTAFEQYF